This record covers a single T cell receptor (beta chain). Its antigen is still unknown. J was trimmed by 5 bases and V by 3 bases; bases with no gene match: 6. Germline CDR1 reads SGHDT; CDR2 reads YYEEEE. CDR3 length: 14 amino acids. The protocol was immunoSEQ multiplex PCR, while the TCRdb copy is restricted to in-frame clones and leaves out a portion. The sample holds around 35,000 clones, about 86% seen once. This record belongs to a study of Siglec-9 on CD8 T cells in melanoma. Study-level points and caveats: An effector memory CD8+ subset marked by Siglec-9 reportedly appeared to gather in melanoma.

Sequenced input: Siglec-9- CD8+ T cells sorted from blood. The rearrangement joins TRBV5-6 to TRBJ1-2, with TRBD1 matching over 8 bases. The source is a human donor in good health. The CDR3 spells CASSSGTGSYGYTF. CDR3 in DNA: TGTGCCAGCAGCTCCGGGACAGGATCGTATGGCTACACCTTC.